This TCR beta chain emerged from a study of glioma-infiltrating T cells after dendritic cell vaccination. The overall study: Glioblastoma patients came from Phase I and II dendritic cell vaccination trials. Between about 2003 and 2013, patients got autologous tumor lysate-pulsed dendritic cell vaccines.

Method: immunoSEQ multiplex PCR; TCRdb's copy keeps in-frame clones and lacks some. The sample yields 70,000 to 90,000 clones, roughly 80% seen once. Study-level points and caveats: Survival was not directly related to TCR clonality in these patients.

V lost 5 bases to trimming and J lost 4 bases; unmatched junction nucleotides: 9. There are 15 residues in the CDR3. Germline V gene lookup returns CDR1 SGHTA and CDR2 FQGNSA. Regarding this clone: No antigen is known for it.

Sample time point: after dendritic cell vaccination, including at tumor progression/relapse. V and J are TRBV7-2 and TRBJ1-2, with TRBD1 matching over 8 bases. The source was blood, collected after dendritic cell vaccination. The receptor comes from a human donor with glioblastoma. This CDR3 reads CASSEGQGVIYGYTF. The CDR3, as DNA: TGTGCCAGCAGCGAAGGACAGGGAGTAATCTATGGCTACACCTTC.